This TCR beta chain was profiled in a study of blood T cell repertoires in COVID-19. Study as a whole: Acute and convalescent COVID-19 specimens originated in the United States, Italy and Spain. T cells, B-cell-depleted T cells, or PBMCs supplied cDNA or gDNA.

As originally analysed: Estimated nucleated cell counts came from reference gene primer amplification. Produced via immunoSEQ multiplex PCR; TCRdb's table is partial and in-frame only. V, J and clone size are those of that table, while D and trimming were read from the DNA. The sample includes some 250,000 clones, 86% of them seen just once. This CDR3 has 16 residues. This clonotype was sampled from a woman aged 30 to 39 who had recovered from COVID-19. The specimen was peripheral blood. The chain combines TRBV21-1 with TRBJ1-5. TRBV21-1 is shown as a pseudogene. The CDR3 sequence is CASSNPTGGGNQPQHF. CDR3 bases: TGTGCCAGCAGCAACCCCACGGGGGGAGGAAATCAGCCCCAGCATTTT.